The 25 T cell receptor beta chains in this list originate from one sample, sequenced in a study of CD8+CD57+ T cells in acquired aplastic anemia. TCR beta VDJ combinations and CDR3 sequences were profiled from genomic DNA. TCRdb ran MiXCR on the reads and lists one entry per CDR3 protein. Here the sample spans 150,000 to 200,000 distinct CDR3 sequences, over 60% being singletons. Specimen: sorted CD4+, CD8+, or CD8+CD57+ T cells (not recorded which) from PBMCs. The receptors here all came from a human donor with severe aplastic anemia or a healthy control (not recorded which).

This clonotype was picked up many times. V gene TRBV29-1 combines with J gene TRBJ2-7; 7 bases are shared with TRBD2. With 7 bases clipped from V and 1 base from J, the junction kept 4 bases outside the gene matches. Germline lookup yields CDR1 SQVTM and CDR2 ANQGSEA. The CDR3 sequence is 12 residues long. The CDR3 sequence: CSALGRSYEQYF. Here the CDR3 DNA reads TGCAGCGCCCTCGGGAGGTCCTACGAGCAGTACTTC.

This chain connects TRBV19 to TRBJ1-2, with 7 bases lining up with TRBD1. V trimming: 4 bases; J trimming: 8 bases; junction bases outside the gene matches: 13. Germline V gives CDR1 LNHDA, CDR2 SQIVND (reference sequence). This CDR3 region has 15 residues. CDR3 sequence reads: CASSKRGTDLRGYTF. CDR3 nucleotide sequence: TGTGCCAGTAGTAAGAGGGGGACAGACCTTCGGGGCTACACCTTC.

V is TRBV19 and J is TRBJ1-6, with D perhaps matching TRBD1 (5 bases). Per the germline V gene, CDR1 is LNHDA and CDR2 is SQIVND (reference sequence). The CDR3 has 14 amino acids. V shed 7 bases and J shed 11 bases, with 18 bases lying between them. CDR3 coding DNA: TGTGCCAGTACCCAGACAGCCCAAAATACACCCCTCCACTTT. This sequence encodes CASTQTAQNTPLHF.

The rearrangement joins TRBV7-9 to TRBJ2-5; D gene ambiguous. This CDR3 contains 14 residues. Trimming pared 2 bases from V and 4 bases from J, leaving 11 bases between. Germline V gene sequence: CDR1 SEHNR, CDR2 FQNEAQ (reference sequence). CDR3 protein: CASSLRGPGETQYF. For the CDR3, the DNA is TGTGCCAGCAGCTTACGTGGCCCGGGAGAGACCCAGTACTTC.

The chain links TRBV7-6 to TRBJ1-1; D is unresolved. The CDR3 runs to 14 residues. The ends were cut back, 3 bases at V and 1 base at J, with 9 bases in the middle. From germline, CDR1 is SGHVS and CDR2 FNYEAQ. The CDR3 bases are TGTGCCAGCAGCTTCCCTTCAGAGAACACTGAAGCTTTCTTT. Translated: CASSFPSENTEAFF. Variable domain in full (rest from reference TRBV7-6 and TRBJ1-1): GAGVSQSPRYKVTKRGQDVALRCDPISGHVSLYWYRQALGQGPEFLTYFNYEAQQDKSGLPNDRFSAERPEGSISTLTIQRTEQRDSAMYRCASSFPSENTEAFFGQGTRLTVV.

The chain uses TRBV11-2 and TRBJ1-4; D call uncertain. CDR1 is SGHAT and CDR2 is FQNNGV in the germline V gene. The CDR3 covers 13 residues. V lost 5 bases to trimming and J lost 7 bases, with 11 bases between them. The CDR3 DNA reads as TGTGCCAGCAGCCCCCAAAGGGTTGAAAAACTGTTTTTT. This encodes CASSPQRVEKLFF. Full variable domain (missing parts from reference TRBV11-2 and TRBJ1-4): EAGVAQSPRYKIIEKRQSVAFWCNPISGHATLYWYQQILGQGPKLLIQFQNNGVVDDSQLPKDRFSAERLKGVDSTLKIQPAKLEDSAVYLCASSPQRVEKLFFGSGTQLSVL.

The chain has TRBV2 and TRBJ2-7; TRBD1 is a possible D gene (6 bases). CDR1 is SNHLY, CDR2 FYNNEI, per germline. The ends were cut back, 9 bases at V and 2 bases at J, with 14 bases in the middle. This CDR3 region has 13 residues. The CDR3 region is CASTGTTTYEQYF. Written as DNA, the CDR3 is TGTGCCAGTACAGGGACAACTACCTACGAGCAGTACTTC.

The chain combines TRBV7-2 with TRBJ1-5; D is unresolved. Germline CDR1 reads SGHTA; CDR2 reads FQGNSA. CDR3 length: 13 amino acids. The V end lost 2 bases, the J end lost 6 bases, and 8 bases lay between the germline ends. The CDR3 reads CASSLNYAQPQHF. DNA of the CDR3: TGTGCCAGCAGCTTAAACTACGCTCAGCCCCAGCATTTT.

The chain carries TRBV20-1 and TRBJ2-2; D is unclear. The V and J ends lost 5 bases and 6 bases respectively, with 25 bases between them. Germline-derived CDR1 and CDR2 are DFQATT and SNEGSKA (reference sequence). The CDR3 contains 17 residues. The CDR3 nucleotides are TGCAGTGCTTCAGCAGACTTGGACCGTAAATTCCCCGGGGAGCTGTTTTTT. Translation: CSASADLDRKFPGELFF.

At least ten counts were recorded for this clonotype. The chain has TRBV20-1 and TRBJ1-5; unclear D gene. The CDR3 runs to 12 residues. CDR1 and CDR2 from the germline V gene are DFQATT and SNEGSKA (reference sequence). V dropped 6 bases and J dropped 9 bases, with 15 bases sitting between them. In nucleotides, the CDR3 is TGCAGTGCCCTGACCGACCTGGGGCCCCAGCATTTT. Translating it yields CSALTDLGPQHF.

In the case of this clonotype: One end of the junction is discordant with germline, which a read error may explain. The chain employs TRBV24-1 and TRBJ1-5; D may be TRBD1 (5 bases). The CDR3 totals 13 residues. Germline V gene data show CDR1 as KGHDR and CDR2 as SFDVKD. The CDR3 sequence is CATSDGAGQPRHF. DNA for the CDR3: TGTGCCACCAGCGACGGGGCGGGTCAGCCCCGGCATTTT.

This clonotype appeared many times. The V and J genes are TRBV7-2 and TRBJ2-3, with 10 bases lining up with TRBD2. The J segment lost 2 bases and the V segment lost 3 bases, leaving 8 bases of the junction unmatched. The CDR3 runs to 17 residues. From germline, CDR1 is SGHTA and CDR2 FQGNSA. This chain's CDR3 is CASSFRLAGQITDTQYF. CDR3 in DNA: TGTGCCAGCAGCTTCCGACTAGCGGGCCAGATCACAGATACGCAGTATTTT. Based on the CDR3 plus reference TRBV7-2 and TRBJ2-3, the full variable domain is GAGVSQSPSNKVTEKGKDVELRCDPISGHTALYWYRQSLGQGLEFLIYFQGNSAPDKSGLPSDRFSAERTGGSVSTLTIQRTQQEDSAVYLCASSFRLAGQITDTQYFGPGTRLTVL.

The chain couples TRBV19 to TRBJ2-7; D may be TRBD2 (6 bases). The ends were cut back, 5 bases at V and 12 bases at J, with 20 bases in the middle. The CDR3 consists of 13 residues. The germline gives CDR1 LNHDA, CDR2 SQIVND (reference sequence). The CDR3 nucleotides read TGTGCCAGTAGTTCGATCCCGCCGTACGGGGGGTACTTC. It is translated as CASSSIPPYGGYF.

CDR3 sequence (DNA): TGTGCCAGCAGATCCGCCGGGACTTCGGCCAATGAGCAGTTCTTC. Translation: CASRSAGTSANEQFF. The chain uses TRBV6-2 or TRBV6-3 and TRBJ2-1; D might be TRBD2 (6 bases). With 6 bases removed from V and 6 bases from J, the gap between germline ends came to 18 bases. Germline V CDR1 and CDR2: MNHEY, SVGEGT. This CDR3 has 15 amino acids.

This chain joins TRBV7-9 and TRBJ1-6, with 8 positions matching TRBD1. After removal of 1 base from V and 7 bases from J, the junction contained 6 bases not matched to a gene. Germline V gene sequence: CDR1 SEHNR, CDR2 FQNEAQ (reference sequence). CDR3 length equals 16 residues. Here the CDR3 DNA reads TGTGCCAGCAGCTTAGGGCAGGGGGCCCCAAATTCACCCCTCCACTTT. It translates to CASSLGQGAPNSPLHF. Together with reference TRBV7-9 and TRBJ1-6, the CDR3 gives the full variable domain: DTGVSQNPRHKITKRGQNVTFRCDPISEHNRLYWYRQTLGQGPEFLTYFQNEAQLEKSRLLSDRFSAERPKGSFSTLEIQRTEQGDSAMYLCASSLGQGAPNSPLHFGNGTRLTVT.

V usage is TRBV30 and J usage is TRBJ1-6; possibly TRBD1 for D (5 bases). V lost 0 bases, J lost 10 bases, and 10 bases lay in between. The CDR3 runs to 13 residues. Germline V lookup: CDR1 GTSNPN, CDR2 SVGIG (reference sequence). CDR3 protein: CAWSVGDRSPLHF. The CDR3, as DNA: TGTGCCTGGAGTGTGGGGGACCGATCACCCCTCCACTTT.

The V and J genes are TRBV5-6 and TRBJ1-2; 10 bases match TRBD1. CDR3 size: 14 residues. Germline V lookup: CDR1 SGHDT, CDR2 YYEEEE. Trimming at V came to 0 bases and at J to 7 bases, leaving 3 bases not matched to a gene. The CDR3 here is CASSLGDRGVGYTF. In DNA, the CDR3 is TGTGCCAGCAGCTTGGGGGACAGGGGTGTTGGCTACACCTTC. Full variable domain (rest looked up from reference TRBV5-6 and TRBJ1-2): DAGVTQSPTHLIKTRGQQVTLRCSPKSGHDTVSWYQQALGQGPQFIFQYYEEEERQRGNFPDRFSGHQFPNYSSELNVNALLLGDSALYLCASSLGDRGVGYTFGSGTRLTVV.

As to this clonotype: One junction end disagrees with the germline gene, perhaps due to a read error. J is TRBJ2-2 and V is TRBV24-1; 7 bases map to TRBD1. This CDR3 has 15 residues. Germline V gene data show CDR1 as KGHDR and CDR2 as SFDVKD. The CDR3 here is CSTSMDRWNTGELFF. In nucleotides, the CDR3 is TGTTCCACCAGCATGGACAGGTGGAACACCGGTGAGCTTTTTTTT.

This clonotype came up once. One end of the junction varies from germline; a read error may be responsible. The gene calls are TRBV15 and TRBJ1-5; D possibly corresponds to TRBD1 (6 bases). Germline values: CDR1 LNHNV, CDR2 YYDKDF (reference sequence). The CDR3 is 16 residues long. For the CDR3, the DNA is TGTGCCAGCAGCCTGACGGGACATTCCTTCGTTCAGCCCCAGCATTTT. It yields the protein CASSLTGHSFVQPQHF.

This clonotype was seen at least ten times. The chain carries TRBV10-2 and TRBJ2-3, with 13 bases identical to TRBD2. Germline CDR1 reads WSHSY; CDR2 reads SAAADI. V was pared by 0 bases and J by 2 bases, with 5 bases of the junction left unmatched. CDR3 length: 18 amino acids. DNA for the CDR3: TGCGCCAGCAGTGAGTCGACTAGCGGGGGGCTGGTCACAGATACGCAGTATTTT. The encoded protein is CASSESTSGGLVTDTQYF.

The chain joins TRBV7-2 to TRBJ2-7, with 9 bases that match TRBD2. J lost 3 bases, V lost 5 bases, and 5 bases had no gene match. Germline lookup yields CDR1 SGHTA and CDR2 FQGNSA. The CDR3 loop spans 14 amino acids. This chain's CDR3 is CASSPRTSVYEQYF. As DNA, the CDR3 is TGTGCCAGCAGCCCGCGGACTAGCGTCTACGAGCAGTACTTC.

V usage is TRBV7-3 and J usage is TRBJ2-3; TRBD2 matches 7 bases. Trimming at V came to 1 base and at J to 0 bases, leaving 13 bases not matched to a gene. Germline assignment: CDR1 SGHTA and CDR2 FQGTGA. The CDR3 covers 19 residues. CDR3: CASSLNVFGGYTSTDTQYF. The CDR3, as DNA: TGTGCCAGCAGCTTAAATGTTTTCGGGGGGTACACTAGCACAGATACGCAGTATTTT.

This clonotype was counted between two and nine times. This sequence joins TRBV7-2 and TRBJ1-6; no definite D call. Trimming took 1 base from V and 7 from J, leaving 17 bases between them. The CDR3 length is 17 residues. The germline gives CDR1 SGHTA, CDR2 FQGNSA. CDR3 in DNA: TGTGCCAGCAGCTTAGGAATCCGTCGGCGCGGGAATTCACCCCTCCACTTT. Translating it yields CASSLGIRRRGNSPLHF.

The J gene is TRBJ1-5, the V gene TRBV9, with no clear D. Trimming cost V 0 bases and J 7 bases, with 20 bases left between them. Germline V lookup: CDR1 SGDLS, CDR2 YYNGEE. The CDR3 runs to 17 residues. CDR3 bases: TGTGCCAGCAGCGTAGCCTCAACGGAAACCTACGAGCAGCCCCAGCATTTT. It is translated as CASSVASTETYEQPQHF.

The gene calls are TRBV30 and TRBJ2-7; 8 bases map to TRBD2. The CDR3 runs 14 residues. V lost 4 bases, J lost 0 bases, and 5 bases stayed unmatched. The germline CDR1 and CDR2 sequences are GTSNPN and SVGIG (reference sequence). The CDR3 nucleotides are TGTGCCTGGATCGAGCGGGGGCTCTCCTACGAGCAGTACTTC. It specifies CAWIERGLSYEQYF. Based on the CDR3 plus reference TRBV30 and TRBJ2-7, the full variable domain is SQTIHQWPATLVQPVGSPLSLECTVEGTSNPNLYWYRQAAGRGLQLLFYSVGIGQISSEVPQNLSASRPQDRQFILSSKKLLLSDSGFYLCAWIERGLSYEQYFGPGTRLTVT.